This entry lists 21 T cell receptor beta chains sequenced from one sample in a study of T cell repertoires in cytomegalovirus infection (dated by TCRdb to the late 2010s). Instrument used: Illumina HiSeq 1500. TCRdb reanalyzed the raw reads on its own, using fastp at Q25 for trimming and MiXCR for clone calling, and kept in-frame beta chains. Every entry covers one CDR3 protein and lists the most common genes and DNA from its rows. The sample table lists 200,000 to 300,000 distinct CDR3 sequences, approximately 9.1% of them with a count of one. The leading ten clones occupy over 13% of the sample. The sample was PBMCs. The receptors derive from a human donor in good health (CMV status not recorded). Some clones in this sample may be carry-over from other donors' samples.

The sample holds a few counts of this clonotype. V gene TRBV27 combines with J gene TRBJ1-1; D may be TRBD1 (5 bases). The CDR3 runs 16 residues. Between the trimmed V and J ends, which lost 4 bases and 4 bases, there was a span of 19 bases. Germline assignment: CDR1 MNHEY and CDR2 SMNVEV (reference sequence). The CDR3 coding sequence is TGTGCCAGCAGTTCCCAACGACCAGGGAGGAGCACTGAAGCTTTCTTT. Translated: CASSSQRPGRSTEAFF.

This clonotype was observed at least ten times. The V call is TRBV7-2, the J call TRBJ1-5, with unresolved D. Germline V lookup: CDR1 SGHTA, CDR2 FQGNSA. The CDR3 loop spans 15 amino acids. V gave up 5 bases and J gave up 7 bases, with 18 bases separating them. Here the CDR3 DNA reads TGTGCCAGCAGCCCTACCGGGTTGGGCAGCCAGCCCCAGCATTTT. Its translation: CASSPTGLGSQPQHF. Full variable domain (rest looked up from reference TRBV7-2 and TRBJ1-5): GAGVSQSPSNKVTEKGKDVELRCDPISGHTALYWYRQSLGQGLEFLIYFQGNSAPDKSGLPSDRFSAERTGGSVSTLTIQRTQQEDSAVYLCASSPTGLGSQPQHFGDGTRLSIL.

This clonotype was found a few times. CDR3 DNA sequence: TGCAGTGCTCGAGGTGGGGGGAGGCATCAGCCCCAGCATTTT. Protein sequence: CSARGGGRHQPQHF. The chain employs TRBV20-1 and TRBJ1-5, with TRBD1 as a possible D gene (5 bases). The CDR3 length is 14 residues. The germline V and J ends were trimmed by 5 bases and 5 bases, with 16 bases remaining between them. The germline CDR1 and CDR2 sequences are DFQATT and SNEGSKA (reference sequence).

This clonotype was picked up many times. This rearrangement joins TRBV7-2 to TRBJ1-2, with 8 bases matching TRBD1. The length of the CDR3 is 16 residues. The J segment lost 7 bases and the V segment lost 1 base, leaving 11 bases of the junction unmatched. Germline V gives CDR1 SGHTA, CDR2 FQGNSA. The CDR3 bases are TGTGCCAGCAGCTTAGGGGGTCAGGGGGCTGGGGCTGGCTACACCTTC. It encodes CASSLGGQGAGAGYTF.

This clonotype was detected a few times. The chain joins TRBV7-2 to TRBJ1-2; possible D gene TRBD1, 6 bases. This CDR3 comprises 16 residues. Germline V CDR1 and CDR2: SGHTA, FQGNSA. V was trimmed by 6 bases and J by 4 bases, leaving 21 bases between them. In nucleotides, the CDR3 is TGTGCCAGCAGTTCAGGCGTGGGGGGGGGGCCCTATGGCTACACCTTC. It translates to CASSSGVGGGPYGYTF.

This clonotype was counted ten times or more. V is TRBV7-2 and J is TRBJ1-2; D possibly corresponds to TRBD1 (5 bases). The V and J ends lost 3 bases and 8 bases respectively, with 13 bases between them. There are 13 residues in the CDR3. Germline lookup yields CDR1 SGHTA and CDR2 FQGNSA. The CDR3 sequence: CASSLIGAGGYTF. In DNA, the CDR3 is TGTGCCAGCAGCTTGATTGGGGCAGGAGGCTACACCTTC.

Only a few counts were recorded for this clonotype. The J gene is TRBJ2-3, the V gene TRBV29-1, with a tentative D call TRBD2 (5 bases). Germline CDR1 is SQVTM and CDR2 is ANQGSEA. This CDR3 comprises 11 residues. The CDR3 reads CTGRHTDTQYF. DNA for the CDR3: TGCACGGGGAGACACACAGATACGCAGTATTTT.

This clonotype was seen many times. This sequence joins TRBV7-2 and TRBJ1-2; D is unclear. Germline values: CDR1 SGHTA, CDR2 FQGNSA. The CDR3 has 17 amino acids. Deletions cut 0 bases from V and 8 bases from J, with 22 bases between. The CDR3 region is CASSLALLNSGAGGYTF. The CDR3 DNA follows: TGTGCCAGCAGCTTAGCCCTCCTAAACTCGGGAGCGGGGGGCTACACCTTC.

The chain recombines TRBV6-2 or TRBV6-3 with TRBJ2-3; TRBD2 matches at 10 bases. CDR3 length: 18 amino acids. The germline V gene has CDR1 MNHEY and CDR2 SVGEGT. J gave up 3 bases and V 7 bases, and 16 bases lay outside the gene matches. The CDR3 DNA reads TGTGCCAGCACGGTTGTTTTGGGACTAGCGAGTCGGACAGATACGCAGTATTTT. The encoded protein is CASTVVLGLASRTDTQYF.

This clonotype was counted only a few times. The chain recombines TRBV20-1 with TRBJ2-1; 7 bases align to TRBD1. Germline values: CDR1 DFQATT, CDR2 SNEGSKA (reference sequence). The CDR3 totals 14 residues. V lost 5 bases, J lost 9 bases, and 13 bases stayed unmatched. The CDR3 bases are TGCAGTGCTCGCCTACCGGGACAGACGGGTGAGCAGTTCTTC. Translating it yields CSARLPGQTGEQFF.

This chain links TRBV29-1 with TRBJ1-2; D perhaps matches TRBD1 (6 bases). The CDR3 spans 12 residues. Germline V gene sequence: CDR1 SQVTM, CDR2 ANQGSEA. V was shortened by 7 bases and J by 8 bases, with 17 bases between the two germline ends. CDR3 sequence: CSAPTGGGGYTF. The CDR3 region has the DNA TGCAGCGCACCGACAGGCGGAGGGGGCTACACCTTC.

In this sample, this clonotype turned up many times. The gene calls are TRBV7-2 and TRBJ2-5; 8 bases align to TRBD2. The CDR3 sequence is 16 residues long. Germline values: CDR1 SGHTA, CDR2 FQGNSA. V lost 1 base and J lost 0; bases outside the gene matches: 4. CDR3 in amino acids: CASSLGGSGNQETQYF. CDR3 coding DNA: TGTGCCAGCAGCTTAGGGGGTAGCGGGAACCAAGAGACCCAGTACTTC.

At least ten counts were recorded for this clonotype. The chain links TRBV18 to TRBJ2-5; D is ambiguous. V lost 2 bases, J lost 0 bases, and 1 base lay in between. Germline V gene sequence: CDR1 KGHSH, CDR2 LQKENI. The CDR3 is 12 amino acids. Here the CDR3 reads CASSPNQETQYF. CDR3 DNA: TGTGCCAGCTCACCAAACCAAGAGACCCAGTACTTC.

This clonotype was recorded many times. V and J are TRBV7-2 and TRBJ1-5; D perhaps matches TRBD1 (5 bases). Germline assignment: CDR1 SGHTA and CDR2 FQGNSA. CDR3 size: 16 residues. Trimming removed 4 bases at V and 2 bases at J, with 15 bases between. CDR3 amino acids: CASSSGTPDGNQPQHF. CDR3 nucleotide sequence: TGTGCCAGCAGCTCCGGGACTCCGGATGGCAATCAGCCCCAGCATTTT.

This clonotype has a count of ten or more. V gene TRBV20-1 combines with J gene TRBJ2-1; 10 bases match TRBD2. The germline CDR1 and CDR2 sequences are DFQATT and SNEGSKA (reference sequence). V was pared by 6 bases and J by 6 bases, with 8 bases of the junction left unmatched. The CDR3 sequence is 14 residues long. The CDR3 DNA follows: TGCAGTGCCCGGGGACTAGCGCTTACCAATGAGCAGTTCTTC. This gives the protein CSARGLALTNEQFF.

This clonotype was picked up many times. The genes are TRBV7-9 and TRBJ1-2; D is uncertain. Per the germline V gene, CDR1 is SEHNR and CDR2 is FQNEAQ (reference sequence). Deletions cut 1 base from V and 6 bases from J, with 15 bases between. This CDR3 has 15 amino acids. This CDR3 reads CASSLVSRFDNGYTF. CDR3 bases: TGTGCCAGCAGCTTAGTGTCCAGATTTGATAATGGCTACACCTTC. Drawing the rest from reference TRBV7-9 and TRBJ1-2, the complete variable domain is DTGVSQNPRHKITKRGQNVTFRCDPISEHNRLYWYRQTLGQGPEFLTYFQNEAQLEKSRLLSDRFSAERPKGSFSTLEIQRTEQGDSAMYLCASSLVSRFDNGYTFGSGTRLTVV.

This clonotype occurred many times. The chain has TRBV7-2 and TRBJ1-5; D is undetermined. Germline V gene data show CDR1 as SGHTA and CDR2 as FQGNSA. There are 14 residues in the CDR3. V dropped 3 bases and J dropped 3 bases, with 9 bases sitting between them. The CDR3 nucleotides are TGTGCCAGCAGCTTGGGATCCGTCAATCAGCCCCAGCATTTT. This gives the protein CASSLGSVNQPQHF.

This clonotype has only a few counts. The V and J genes are TRBV12-3 or TRBV12-4 and TRBJ1-1, with D hard to call. The CDR3 is 12 residues long. The V end lost 5 bases, the J end lost 6 bases, and 10 bases lay between the germline ends. CDR3 nucleotide sequence: TGTGCCAGCAGTACGGGCCACTCTGAAGCTTTCTTT. As protein: CASSTGHSEAFF.

At least ten counts were recorded for this clonotype. The rearrangement links TRBV6-2 or TRBV6-3 to TRBJ1-1; tentative D call: TRBD1 (6 bases). The germline CDR1 and CDR2 sequences are MNHEY and SVGEGT. This CDR3 has 15 amino acids. V gave up 2 bases and J gave up 4 bases, with 14 bases separating them. CDR3 nucleotide sequence: TGTGCCAGCAGTTACCCACAGGGAGCGACCACTGAAGCTTTCTTT. Its protein product is CASSYPQGATTEAFF.

The J gene is TRBJ1-4, the V gene TRBV28; a possible D gene is TRBD1 (5 bases). The CDR3 extends over 16 amino acids. Germline loops: CDR1 MDHEN, CDR2 SYDVKM. Trimming removed 2 bases from V and 8 bases from J, with 18 bases in between. In DNA, the CDR3 is TGTGCCAGCAGTTTAGCGGGGACCCGGGGTCCGGAAAAACTGTTTTTT. It translates to CASSLAGTRGPEKLFF.

This clonotype appeared a few times. CDR3 in amino acids: CASSSGLAYDEQFF. The CDR3 nucleotides read TGTGCCAGCAGCTCCGGACTAGCTTACGATGAGCAGTTCTTC. The chain employs TRBV12-3 or TRBV12-4 and TRBJ2-1; 8 nucleotides agree with TRBD2. This CDR3 is 14 amino acids long. Trimming at V came to 6 bases and at J to 8 bases, leaving 9 bases not matched to a gene.